Sequencing of this T cell receptor (beta chain) was carried out in a study of blood T cells in healthy people across ages. Then a second PCR, running about 7 to 11 cycles, was carried out with a sample-barcoded 5' primer and a J-beta primer mix. Using its own MiXCR run on the 5' RACE reads, TCRdb lists one record per CDR3 protein. The data contain roughly 1.9 million distinct CDR3 sequences, about two fifths of them seen just once; the ten biggest clones take up under 30%. Sequenced: blood. The receptor was isolated from a human donor in good health.

The CDR3 DNA follows: TGTGCCAGCAGCCAAGTGAAAGTGGGGAACACTGAAGCTTTCTTT. Amino acid sequence: CASSQVKVGNTEAFF. The rearrangement joins TRBV4-2 to TRBJ1-1; D call uncertain. The CDR3 is 15 residues long. V lost 1 base, J lost 1 base, and 10 bases lay in between. CDR1 is LGHNA and CDR2 is YNFKEQ in the germline V gene.